One sample yielded the 17 T cell receptor beta chains listed below, sequenced in a study of blood T cell repertoires in COVID-19. Using immunoSEQ multiplex PCR, the repertoire was profiled, and TCRdb retains in-frame clones only, with some absent. The sample records about 220,000 clones, about 80% being singletons. Material for sequencing was PBMCs or T cells enriched from blood (not recorded which). All receptors derive from a woman aged 50 to 65 who had been exposed to COVID-19.

This clone has only one observation. V and J are TRBV28 and TRBJ1-1, with unresolved D. V gave up 4 bases and J gave up 2 bases, with 8 bases separating them. The CDR3 extends over 13 amino acids. In germline, CDR1 is MDHEN, CDR2 SYDVKM. The CDR3 spells CASSYELNTEAFF. CDR3 in DNA: TGTGCCAGCAGTTACGAGCTCAACACTGAAGCTTTCTTT.

The chain couples TRBV19 to TRBJ1-1; D perhaps matches TRBD1 (6 bases). Trimming left V 3 bases short and J 8 bases short, with 13 bases between. This CDR3 comprises 13 residues. Looked up from germline, CDR1 is LNHDA and CDR2 is SQIVND (reference sequence). The CDR3 DNA reads as TGTGCCAGTAGTATCCAGGGGTCCTTCGAAGCTTTCTTT. Translating gives CASSIQGSFEAFF.

The chain is built from TRBV11-2 and TRBJ2-7; a weak D match, TRBD2 (5 bases). The V gene's germline CDR1 is SGHAT and CDR2 FQNNGV. The CDR3 sequence is 15 residues long. Trimming left V 4 bases short and J 0 bases short, with 13 bases between. The CDR3 is CASSSPGTSSYEQYF. In DNA, the CDR3 is TGTGCCAGCAGCTCGCCGGGAACCAGCTCCTACGAGCAGTACTTC.

This chain joins TRBV7-6 and TRBJ2-4; TRBD2 agrees at 9 bases. CDR1 is SGHVS, CDR2 FNYEAQ, per germline. The trim removed 1 base at V and 7 bases at J, leaving 8 bases unmatched. This CDR3 is 16 amino acids long. The CDR3 is CASSLGAASGENIQYF. DNA of the CDR3: TGTGCCAGCAGCTTAGGGGCGGCTAGCGGGGAGAACATTCAGTACTTC.

The chain joins TRBV7-9 to TRBJ1-1; no firm D call. V lost 4 bases to trimming and J lost 4 bases, with 7 bases between them. Germline V lookup: CDR1 SEHNR, CDR2 FQNEAQ (reference sequence). This CDR3 is built from 12 residues. This CDR3 reads CASSSQFTEAFF. For the CDR3, the DNA is TGTGCCAGCAGCTCACAATTCACTGAAGCTTTCTTT. Complete variable domain (other parts from reference TRBV7-9 and TRBJ1-1): DTGVSQNPRHKITKRGQNVTFRCDPISEHNRLYWYRQTLGQGPEFLTYFQNEAQLEKSRLLSDRFSAERPKGSFSTLEIQRTEQGDSAMYLCASSSQFTEAFFGQGTRLTVV.

The chain recombines TRBV28 with TRBJ2-2; 8 bases are shared with TRBD1. The V gene's germline CDR1 is MDHEN and CDR2 SYDVKM. The CDR3 runs to 14 residues. J lost 0 bases, V lost 6 bases, and 0 bases had no gene match. In DNA form, the CDR3 reads TGTGCCAGCAGGACAGGGGCGAACACCGGGGAGCTGTTTTTT. Protein sequence: CASRTGANTGELFF.

This rearrangement joins TRBV10-3 to TRBJ2-1; tentatively, D is TRBD2 (7 bases). V shed 7 bases and J shed 7 bases, with 17 bases lying between them. The CDR3 length is 14 residues. Germline loops: CDR1 ENHRY, CDR2 SYGVKD. The CDR3 sequence is CAIMDGGAGNEQFF. CDR3 nucleotide sequence: TGTGCCATCATGGATGGGGGGGCTGGGAATGAGCAGTTCTTC.

On this clone: The junction departs from the called germline gene at one end, perhaps through a read error. The sample has other DNA sequences that encode this CDR3 too. This rearrangement joins TRBV5-1 to TRBJ1-1, with D tentatively TRBD1 (6 bases). The CDR3 is made up of 14 amino acids. CDR1 is SGHRS and CDR2 is YFSETQ in the germline V gene. Here the CDR3 DNA reads TGCGCCAGCAGTTTGGGGACATCGAACACTGAAGCTTTCTTT. It is translated as CASSLGTSNTEAFF.

This chain joins TRBV5-1 and TRBJ1-1; maybe TRBD1 (6 bases). CDR3 length equals 14 residues. Trimming cost V 5 bases and J 1 base, with 12 bases left between them. In germline, CDR1 is SGHRS, CDR2 YFSETQ. The CDR3 is CASSPSQGNTEAFF. CDR3 nucleotides: TGCGCCAGCAGTCCTTCACAGGGGAACACTGAAGCTTTCTTT.

This clone appeared many times. The rearrangement uses TRBV5-6 and TRBJ2-2; 7 nucleotides match TRBD1. Germline CDR1 SGHDT, CDR2 YYEEEE. V dropped 2 bases and J dropped 1; count of bases not matched to a gene: 2. This CDR3 region has 15 residues. This CDR3 is CASSFRDRNTGELFF. The CDR3 region has the DNA TGTGCCAGCAGCTTCCGGGACAGGAACACCGGGGAGCTGTTTTTT.

The chain combines TRBV5-1 with TRBJ1-2; D is ambiguous. CDR3 length: 14 residues. Trimming removed 4 bases at V and 3 bases at J, with 13 bases between. CDR1 SGHRS and CDR2 YFSETQ come from the germline V gene. CDR3 sequence: CASSLIRRDYGYTF. CDR3 DNA sequence: TGCGCCAGCAGCCTCATCAGGAGGGACTATGGCTACACCTTC.

The J gene is TRBJ1-3, the V gene TRBV3-1 (or the pseudogene TRBV3-2), with TRBD1 matching 7 bases. Germline CDR1 reads LGHDT; CDR2 reads YNNKEL (reference sequence). The V and J ends lost 4 bases and 11 bases, in that order; junction bases with no gene match: 11. The CDR3 consists of 14 residues. The CDR3 loop is CASSPTGTVGSIYF. The CDR3 nucleotides read TGTGCCAGCAGCCCGACAGGGACCGTTGGCTCCATATATTTT.

The chain couples TRBV6-2 or TRBV6-3 to TRBJ1-5; TRBD1 matches at 8 bases. This CDR3 comprises 15 residues. Germline CDR1 and CDR2: MNHEY and SVGEGT. With V trimmed by 6 bases and J by 9 bases, 13 bases remained unmatched. The CDR3 DNA reads TGTGCCAGCAGCTCCGGGACAGGCCCTTGGTTGCCCCAGCATTTT. It is translated as CASSSGTGPWLPQHF.

The genes are TRBV6-5 and TRBJ2-3; 9 nucleotides align to TRBD1. This CDR3 spans 15 amino acids. Germline V lookup: CDR1 MNHEY, CDR2 SVGAGI. The trim removed 6 bases at V and 3 bases at J, leaving 7 bases unmatched. The CDR3 spells CASSHRDRVTDTQYF. The CDR3, as DNA: TGTGCCAGCAGCCACCGGGACAGGGTTACAGATACGCAGTATTTT.

The gene calls are TRBV5-1 and TRBJ1-1, with 7 bases fitting TRBD1. Germline V CDR1 and CDR2: SGHRS, YFSETQ. The CDR3 totals 16 residues. V lost 2 bases, J lost 1 base, and 8 bases stayed unmatched. The CDR3 DNA is TGCGCCAGCAGCTTTAACCCGGGACAGAAGAACACTGAAGCTTTCTTT. The encoded protein is CASSFNPGQKNTEAFF.

J is TRBJ1-2 and V is TRBV7-9; 8 nucleotides align to TRBD1. Per germline, CDR1 SEHNR and CDR2 FQNEAQ (reference sequence). The CDR3 is 15 residues long. V trimming: 1 base; J trimming: 5 bases; junction bases outside the gene matches: 6. In DNA form, the CDR3 reads TGTGCCAGCAGCTTAGGTTCAAGACAGGGGTATGGCTACACCTTC. Its translation is CASSLGSRQGYGYTF.

This chain uses TRBV6-2 or TRBV6-3 with TRBJ1-1; 8 bases map to TRBD1. The V segment lost 5 bases and the J segment 8 bases; nucleotides outside the gene matches: 10. Germline V gives CDR1 MNHEY, CDR2 SVGEGT. The CDR3 totals 14 residues. This chain's CDR3 is CASSKPIRGLEAFF. The CDR3 DNA sequence: TGTGCCAGCAGTAAACCTATCAGGGGGCTGGAAGCTTTCTTT.